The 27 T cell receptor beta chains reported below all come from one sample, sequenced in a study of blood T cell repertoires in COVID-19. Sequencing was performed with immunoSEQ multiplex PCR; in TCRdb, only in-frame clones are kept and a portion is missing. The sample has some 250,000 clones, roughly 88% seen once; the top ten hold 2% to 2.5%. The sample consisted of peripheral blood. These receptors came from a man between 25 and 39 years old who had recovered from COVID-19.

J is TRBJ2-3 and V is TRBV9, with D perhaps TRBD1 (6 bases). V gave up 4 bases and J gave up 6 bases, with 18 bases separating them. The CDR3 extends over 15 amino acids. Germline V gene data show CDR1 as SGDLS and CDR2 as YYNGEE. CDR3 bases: TGTGCCAGCAGCAGTAGGGGGACCTCTGTCGATACGCAGTATTTT. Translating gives CASSSRGTSVDTQYF.

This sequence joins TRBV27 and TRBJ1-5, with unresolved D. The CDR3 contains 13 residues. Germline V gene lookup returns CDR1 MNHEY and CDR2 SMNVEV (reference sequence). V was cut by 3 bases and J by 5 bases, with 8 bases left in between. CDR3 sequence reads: CASSFGRDQPQHF. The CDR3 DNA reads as TGTGCCAGCAGTTTCGGGAGGGATCAGCCCCAGCATTTT.

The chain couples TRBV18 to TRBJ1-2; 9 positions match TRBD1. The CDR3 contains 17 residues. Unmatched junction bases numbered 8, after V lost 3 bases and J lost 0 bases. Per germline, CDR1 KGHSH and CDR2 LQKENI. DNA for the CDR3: TGTGCCAGCTCACCCTATACAGGGGGCCGAGCTAACTATGGCTACACCTTC. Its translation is CASSPYTGGRANYGYTF. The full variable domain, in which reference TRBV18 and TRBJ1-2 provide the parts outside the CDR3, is NAGVMQNPRHLVRRRGQEARLRCSPMKGHSHVYWYRQLPEEGLKFMVYLQKENIIDESGMPKERFSAEFPKEGPSILRIQQVVRGDSAAYFCASSPYTGGRANYGYTFGSGTRLTVV.

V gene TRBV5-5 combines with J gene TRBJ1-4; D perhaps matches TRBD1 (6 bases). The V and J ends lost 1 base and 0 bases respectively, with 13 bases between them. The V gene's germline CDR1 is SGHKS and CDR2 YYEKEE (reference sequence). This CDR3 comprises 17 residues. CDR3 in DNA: TGTGCCAGCAGCTTGCGGGGGGCCCGGGCAACTAATGAAAAACTGTTTTTT. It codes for CASSLRGARATNEKLFF. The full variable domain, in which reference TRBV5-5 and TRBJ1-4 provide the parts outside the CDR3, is DAGVTQSPTHLIKTRGQQVTLRCSPISGHKSVSWYQQVLGQGPQFIFQYYEKEERGRGNFPDRFSARQFPNYSSELNVNALLLGDSALYLCASSLRGARATNEKLFFGSGTQLSVL.

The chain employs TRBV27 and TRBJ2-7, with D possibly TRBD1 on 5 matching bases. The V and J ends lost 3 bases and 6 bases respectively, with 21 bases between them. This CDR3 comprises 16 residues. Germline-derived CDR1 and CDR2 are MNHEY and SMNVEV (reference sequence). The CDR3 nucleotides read TGTGCCAGCAGTTTGCTAGGGGAAATAAGGGTTGGCGAGCAGTACTTC. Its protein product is CASSLLGEIRVGEQYF.

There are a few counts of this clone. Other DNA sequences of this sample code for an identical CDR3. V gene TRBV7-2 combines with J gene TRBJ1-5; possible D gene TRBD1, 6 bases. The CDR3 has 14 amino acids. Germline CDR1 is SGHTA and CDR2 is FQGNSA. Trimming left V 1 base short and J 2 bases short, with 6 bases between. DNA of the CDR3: TGTGCCAGCAGCTTAGACAGGGGCAATCAGCCCCAGCATTTT. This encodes CASSLDRGNQPQHF.

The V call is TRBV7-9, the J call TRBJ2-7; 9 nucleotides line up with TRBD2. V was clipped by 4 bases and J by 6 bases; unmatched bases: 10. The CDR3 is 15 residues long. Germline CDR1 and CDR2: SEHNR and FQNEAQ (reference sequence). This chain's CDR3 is CASSSQGTSFGEQYF. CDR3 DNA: TGTGCCAGCAGCTCCCAAGGGACTAGCTTCGGCGAGCAGTACTTC.

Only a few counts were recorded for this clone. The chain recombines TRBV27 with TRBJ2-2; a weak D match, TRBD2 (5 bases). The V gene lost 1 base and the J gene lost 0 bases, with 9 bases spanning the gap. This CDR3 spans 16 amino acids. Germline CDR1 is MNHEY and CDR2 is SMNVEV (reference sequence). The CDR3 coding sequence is TGTGCCAGCAGTTTATGGGTAGCGACGAACACCGGGGAGCTGTTTTTT. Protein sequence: CASSLWVATNTGELFF.

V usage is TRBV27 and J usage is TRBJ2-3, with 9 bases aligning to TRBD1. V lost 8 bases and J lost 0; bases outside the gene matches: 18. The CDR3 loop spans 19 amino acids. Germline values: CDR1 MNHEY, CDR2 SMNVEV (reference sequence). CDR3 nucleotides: TGTGCCAGCCATGCCCGACCGGGACAGGGAAGGGGAAGCACAGATACGCAGTATTTT. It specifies CASHARPGQGRGSTDTQYF.

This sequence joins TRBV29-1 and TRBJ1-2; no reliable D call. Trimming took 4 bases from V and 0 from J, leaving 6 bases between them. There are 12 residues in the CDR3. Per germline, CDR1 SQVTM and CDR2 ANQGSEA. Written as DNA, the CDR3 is TGCAGCGTTGTTCGTGCTAACTATGGCTACACCTTC. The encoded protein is CSVVRANYGYTF.

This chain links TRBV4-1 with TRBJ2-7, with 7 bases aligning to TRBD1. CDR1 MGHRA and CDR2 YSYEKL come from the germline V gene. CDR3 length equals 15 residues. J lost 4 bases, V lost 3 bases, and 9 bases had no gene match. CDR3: CASSQPGQYLYEQYF. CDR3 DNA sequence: TGCGCCAGCAGCCAGCCGGGACAGTACCTATACGAGCAGTACTTC.

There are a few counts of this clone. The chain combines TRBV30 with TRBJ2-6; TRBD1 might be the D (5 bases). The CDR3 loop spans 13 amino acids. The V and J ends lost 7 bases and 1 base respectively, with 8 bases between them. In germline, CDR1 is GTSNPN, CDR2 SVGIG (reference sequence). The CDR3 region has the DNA TGTGCCTCTGACAGTTCTGGGGCCAACGTCCTGACTTTC. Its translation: CASDSSGANVLTF.

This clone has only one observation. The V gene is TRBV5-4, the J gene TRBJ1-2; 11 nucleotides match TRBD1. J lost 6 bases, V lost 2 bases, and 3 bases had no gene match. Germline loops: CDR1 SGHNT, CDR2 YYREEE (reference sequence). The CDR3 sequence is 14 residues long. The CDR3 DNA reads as TGTGCCAGCAGCTTTAGGACAGGGGGCGATGGCTACACCTTC. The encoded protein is CASSFRTGGDGYTF. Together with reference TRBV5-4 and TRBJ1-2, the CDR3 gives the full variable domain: ETGVTQSPTHLIKTRGQQVTLRCSSQSGHNTVSWYQQALGQGPQFIFQYYREEENGRGNFPPRFSGLQFPNYSSELNVNALELDDSALYLCASSFRTGGDGYTFGSGTRLTVV.

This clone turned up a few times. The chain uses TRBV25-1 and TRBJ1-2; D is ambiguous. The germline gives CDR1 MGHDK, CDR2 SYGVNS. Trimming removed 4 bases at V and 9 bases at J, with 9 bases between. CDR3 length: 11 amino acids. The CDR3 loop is CASSAHTSYTF. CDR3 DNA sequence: TGTGCCAGCAGTGCTCATACAAGCTACACCTTC.

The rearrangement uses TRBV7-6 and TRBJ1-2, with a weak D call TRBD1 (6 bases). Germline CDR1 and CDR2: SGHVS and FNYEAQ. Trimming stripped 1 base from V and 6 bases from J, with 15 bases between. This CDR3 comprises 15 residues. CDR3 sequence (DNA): TGTGCCAGCAGCTTAGAACGGGGGGCGCGGAATGGCTACACCTTC. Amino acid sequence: CASSLERGARNGYTF.

CDR3 bases: TGCAGCGTTGAAGGCGGGGCGGATGAGCAGTTCTTC. Translating it yields CSVEGGADEQFF. The genes are TRBV29-1 and TRBJ2-1, with a tentative D call TRBD2 (6 bases). The CDR3 has 12 amino acids. V was trimmed by 1 base and J by 8 bases, leaving 9 bases between them. Germline V lookup: CDR1 SQVTM, CDR2 ANQGSEA.

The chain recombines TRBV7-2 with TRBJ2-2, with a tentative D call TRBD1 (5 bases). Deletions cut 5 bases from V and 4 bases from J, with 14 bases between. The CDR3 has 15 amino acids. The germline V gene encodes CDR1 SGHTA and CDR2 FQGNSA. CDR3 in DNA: TGTGCCAGCAGCCCGAGACAGCTCGGCACCGGGGAGCTGTTTTTT. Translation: CASSPRQLGTGELFF.

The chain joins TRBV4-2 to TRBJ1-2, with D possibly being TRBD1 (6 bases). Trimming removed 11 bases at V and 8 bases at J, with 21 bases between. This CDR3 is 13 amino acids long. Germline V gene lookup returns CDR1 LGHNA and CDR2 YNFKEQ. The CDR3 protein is CAFGATGQKGYTF. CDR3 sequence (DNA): TGTGCCTTTGGGGCGACAGGCCAAAAGGGCTACACCTTC.

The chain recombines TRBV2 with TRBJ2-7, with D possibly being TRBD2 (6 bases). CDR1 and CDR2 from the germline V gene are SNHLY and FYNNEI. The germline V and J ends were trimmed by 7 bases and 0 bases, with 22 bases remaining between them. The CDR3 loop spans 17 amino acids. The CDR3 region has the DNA TGTGCCAGCAAGGAACTTGTCTGGGCGGGGAGCTCCTACGAGCAGTACTTC. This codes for CASKELVWAGSSYEQYF.

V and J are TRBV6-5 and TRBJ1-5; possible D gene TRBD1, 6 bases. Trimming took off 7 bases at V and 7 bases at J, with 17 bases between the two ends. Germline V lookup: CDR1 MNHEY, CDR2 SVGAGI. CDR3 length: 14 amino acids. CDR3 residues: CASNTQGFAQPQHF. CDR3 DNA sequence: TGTGCCAGCAACACCCAGGGGTTCGCCCAGCCCCAGCATTTT.

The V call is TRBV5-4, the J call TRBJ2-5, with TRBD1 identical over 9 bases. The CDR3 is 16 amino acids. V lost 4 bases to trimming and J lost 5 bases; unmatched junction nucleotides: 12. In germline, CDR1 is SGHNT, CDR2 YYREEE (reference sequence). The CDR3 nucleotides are TGTGCCAGCAGCCCCCGGGGACAGGGAGGTCAGGAGACCCAGTACTTC. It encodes CASSPRGQGGQETQYF.

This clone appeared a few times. CDR3 DNA: TGTGCCAGCAGTTACCTAGACGCGAGGACCGGGGAGCTGTTTTTT. This sequence encodes CASSYLDARTGELFF. This chain links TRBV6-2 or TRBV6-3 with TRBJ2-2, with unresolved D. V was trimmed by 2 bases and J by 5 bases, leaving 12 bases between them. There are 15 residues in the CDR3. CDR1 MNHEY and CDR2 SVGEGT come from the germline V gene.

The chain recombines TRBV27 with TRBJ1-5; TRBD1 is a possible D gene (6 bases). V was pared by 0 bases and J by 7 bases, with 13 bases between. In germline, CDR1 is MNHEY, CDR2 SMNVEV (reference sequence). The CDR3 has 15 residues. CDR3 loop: CASSLSWGGWQPQHF. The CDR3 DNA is TGTGCCAGCAGTTTATCATGGGGGGGCTGGCAGCCCCAGCATTTT.

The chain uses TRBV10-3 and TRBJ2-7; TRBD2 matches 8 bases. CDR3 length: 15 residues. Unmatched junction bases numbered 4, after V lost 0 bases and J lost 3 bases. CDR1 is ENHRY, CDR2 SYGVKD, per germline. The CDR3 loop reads CAISESGTRHYEQYF. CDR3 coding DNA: TGTGCCATCAGTGAGTCTGGGACTAGACACTACGAGCAGTACTTC.

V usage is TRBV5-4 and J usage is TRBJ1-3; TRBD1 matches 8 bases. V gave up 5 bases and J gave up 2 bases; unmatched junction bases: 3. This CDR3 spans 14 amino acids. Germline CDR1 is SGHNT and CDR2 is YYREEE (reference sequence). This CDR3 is CASSQQGAGNTIYF. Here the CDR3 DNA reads TGTGCCAGCAGTCAACAGGGGGCTGGAAACACCATATATTTT. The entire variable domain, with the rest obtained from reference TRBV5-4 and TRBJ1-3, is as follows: ETGVTQSPTHLIKTRGQQVTLRCSSQSGHNTVSWYQQALGQGPQFIFQYYREEENGRGNFPPRFSGLQFPNYSSELNVNALELDDSALYLCASSQQGAGNTIYFGEGSWLTVV.

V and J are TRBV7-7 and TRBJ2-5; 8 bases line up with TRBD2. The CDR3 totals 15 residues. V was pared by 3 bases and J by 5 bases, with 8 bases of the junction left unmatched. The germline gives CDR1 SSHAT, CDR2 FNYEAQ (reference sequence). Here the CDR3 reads CASSLGAGVDETQYF. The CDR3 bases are TGTGCCAGCAGCTTGGGAGCGGGGGTGGATGAGACCCAGTACTTC.

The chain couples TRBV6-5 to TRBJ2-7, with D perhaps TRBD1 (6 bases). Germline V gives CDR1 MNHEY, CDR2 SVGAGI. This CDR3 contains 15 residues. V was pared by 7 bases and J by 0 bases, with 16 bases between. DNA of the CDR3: TGTGCCAGCACTACAGACAGGAGCCCCTCCTACGAGCAGTACTTC. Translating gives CASTTDRSPSYEQYF.